Following are 20 T cell receptor beta chains from one sample sequenced in a study of blood T cell repertoires in COVID-19. Profiled with immunoSEQ multiplex PCR; TCRdb holds only in-frame clones, not every one. Of 99,000 or so clones listed, about 86% are singletons. The sample consisted of peripheral blood. Receptor source: a woman aged 55-75 years in a cohort sampled during active or convalescent COVID-19.

V usage is TRBV5-1 and J usage is TRBJ2-7, with 9 bases fitting TRBD2. The V gene end was trimmed by 0 bases and the J gene end by 3 bases; junction bases not matched to a gene: 4. Germline V CDR1 and CDR2: SGHRS, YFSETQ. The CDR3 sequence is 15 residues long. CDR3 DNA sequence: TGCGCCAGCAGCTTGGCTAGCGGGACTTACTACGAGCAGTACTTC. It encodes CASSLASGTYYEQYF. The variable domain in full, with the rest retrieved from reference TRBV5-1 and TRBJ2-7, is KAGVTQTPRYLIKTRGQQVTLSCSPISGHRSVSWYQQTPGQGLQFLFEYFSETQRNKGNFPGRFSGRQFSNSRSEMNVSTLELGDSALYLCASSLASGTYYEQYFGPGTRLTVT.

The chain is built from TRBV5-1 and TRBJ2-3, with D tentatively TRBD2 (5 bases). Between the trimmed V and J ends, which lost 2 bases and 2 bases, there was a span of 9 bases. This CDR3 is built from 14 residues. The germline CDR1 and CDR2 sequences are SGHRS and YFSETQ. The CDR3 spells CASSFTRDTDTQYF. Written as DNA, the CDR3 is TGCGCCAGCAGCTTTACCCGGGACACAGATACGCAGTATTTT.

In this sample, this clone turned up once. The chain is built from TRBV3-1 (or the pseudogene TRBV3-2) and TRBJ2-1; the match to TRBD2 covers 10 bases. Germline lookup yields CDR1 LGHDT and CDR2 YNNKEL (reference sequence). The CDR3 is 13 residues long. The V and J ends lost 5 bases and 13 bases, in that order; junction bases with no gene match: 8. CDR3 residues: CASSATSGDGQFF. CDR3 bases: TGTGCCAGCAGCGCCACTAGCGGGGATGGACAGTTCTTC.

This clone appeared once. This sequence joins TRBV11-1 and TRBJ2-1; 14 nucleotides match TRBD2. Germline CDR1 is SGHAT and CDR2 is FQDESV (reference sequence). After removal of 8 bases from V and 9 bases from J, the junction contained 6 bases not matched to a gene. The CDR3 runs 14 residues. CDR3 nucleotide sequence: TGTGCCAGCTCCGGGACTAGCGGGAGAATTGAGCAGTTCTTC. It specifies CASSGTSGRIEQFF. The full variable domain, with the rest looked up from reference TRBV11-1 and TRBJ2-1, is EAEVAQSPRYKITEKSQAVAFWCDPISGHATLYWYRQILGQGPELLVQFQDESVVDDSQLPKDRFSAERLKGVDSTLKIQPAELGDSAMYLCASSGTSGRIEQFFGPGTRLTVL.

The count of this clone is one. The chain carries TRBV11-2 and TRBJ2-5; possible D gene TRBD2, 6 bases. Germline CDR1 and CDR2: SGHAT and FQNNGV. Trimming took 0 bases from V and 3 from J, leaving 8 bases between them. The CDR3 sequence is 14 residues long. The CDR3 loop reads CASSLEVAEETQYF. In DNA, the CDR3 is TGTGCCAGCAGCTTAGAAGTAGCGGAAGAGACCCAGTACTTC.

The chain uses TRBV27 and TRBJ2-3; D is possibly TRBD2 (6 bases). The germline CDR1 and CDR2 sequences are MNHEY and SMNVEV (reference sequence). V dropped 5 bases and J dropped 2 bases, with 17 bases sitting between them. This CDR3 spans 16 amino acids. CDR3 DNA sequence: TGTGCCAGCAGTCCACCCGGACTACAGATCACAGATACGCAGTATTTT. Translated, it gives CASSPPGLQITDTQYF.

The V call is TRBV19, the J call TRBJ1-3; D uncertain. From germline, CDR1 is LNHDA and CDR2 SQIVND (reference sequence). The CDR3 is 13 residues long. Trimming stripped 7 bases from V and 0 bases from J, with 7 bases between. The CDR3 sequence: CASTRISGNTIYF. The CDR3 nucleotides read TGTGCCAGTACCCGTATCTCTGGAAACACCATATATTTT.

The genes are TRBV19 and TRBJ1-1, with a tentative D call TRBD1 (6 bases). Trimming cost V 5 bases and J 1 base, with 14 bases left between them. This CDR3 has 15 amino acids. CDR1 LNHDA and CDR2 SQIVND come from the germline V gene (reference sequence). For the CDR3, the DNA is TGTGCCAGTAGTCTTCCTCTACAGGGGAACACTGAAGCTTTCTTT. Translating it yields CASSLPLQGNTEAFF.

The V call is TRBV27, the J call TRBJ1-1; D unresolved. V lost 3 bases, J lost 1 base, and 6 bases lay in between. Germline CDR1 MNHEY, CDR2 SMNVEV (reference sequence). This CDR3 is built from 13 residues. The CDR3 region has the DNA TGTGCCAGCAGTTTTTACGGGAACACTGAAGCTTTCTTT. Its translation is CASSFYGNTEAFF.

This chain's CDR3 is CASSFQAGGSNTEAFF. The CDR3 DNA is TGTGCCAGTAGCTTTCAGGCAGGGGGTAGTAACACTGAAGCTTTCTTT. The V and J genes are TRBV19 and TRBJ1-1; 7 nucleotides match TRBD1. The junction had 12 bases not matched to a gene; V was cut back by 6 bases and J by 2 bases. The CDR3 loop spans 16 amino acids. Germline V CDR1 and CDR2: LNHDA, SQIVND (reference sequence).

The chain uses TRBV12-5 and TRBJ1-2, with 7 bases fitting TRBD1. Germline V lookup: CDR1 LGHNT, CDR2 FRNRAP. Losses at the gene ends were 1 base for V and 8 bases for J; bases not matched to a gene: 7. The CDR3 length is 14 residues. In DNA, the CDR3 is TGTGCTAGTGGTTTGGGGGACAGCCCAGGAGGCTACACCTTC. Its translation is CASGLGDSPGGYTF.

The chain links TRBV10-3 to TRBJ1-2, with 10 bases that match TRBD1. With 6 bases clipped from V and 4 bases from J, the junction kept 2 bases outside the gene matches. The germline V gene encodes CDR1 ENHRY and CDR2 SYGVKD. The CDR3 covers 13 residues. The CDR3 sequence is CAISRDRGYGYTF. The CDR3 DNA sequence: TGTGCCATCAGCCGGGACAGGGGCTATGGCTACACCTTC.

This rearrangement joins TRBV24-1 to TRBJ2-2, with a possible D match to TRBD1 (5 bases). With 5 bases removed from V and 5 bases from J, the gap between germline ends came to 17 bases. CDR1 KGHDR and CDR2 SFDVKD come from the germline V gene. CDR3 length: 16 residues. The CDR3 spells CATSAHGRVGTGELFF. The CDR3 DNA reads as TGTGCCACCAGTGCGCACGGCAGGGTAGGGACCGGGGAGCTGTTTTTT.

In DNA form, the CDR3 reads TGCGCCAGCAGCTTGGATCCCACAGGGTCGGCTTCACCCCTCCACTTT. Protein: CASSLDPTGSASPLHF. V gene TRBV5-1 combines with J gene TRBJ1-6; D might be TRBD1 (6 bases). Trimming took off 0 bases at V and 9 bases at J, with 16 bases between the two ends. CDR1 and CDR2 (germline): SGHRS, YFSETQ. CDR3 length: 16 residues.

This chain joins TRBV6-2 or TRBV6-3 and TRBJ2-3, with 12 bases that match TRBD2. Germline values: CDR1 MNHEY, CDR2 SVGEGT. This CDR3 comprises 19 residues. V lost 2 bases and J lost 2; bases outside the gene matches: 11. The CDR3 sequence: CASSYTGGLAGINTDTQYF. DNA of the CDR3: TGTGCCAGCAGTTACACTGGAGGACTAGCGGGGATTAACACAGATACGCAGTATTTT.

CDR3 amino acids: CASSIDPSPGTGGANYGYTF. The DNA of the CDR3 is TGTGCCAGTAGTATAGACCCCAGTCCCGGGACAGGGGGAGCTAACTATGGCTACACCTTC. The genes are TRBV19 and TRBJ1-2; 11 bases match TRBD1. The germline V gene has CDR1 LNHDA and CDR2 SQIVND (reference sequence). This CDR3 is 20 amino acids long. The V and J ends lost 0 bases and 0 bases, in that order; junction bases with no gene match: 12.

The chain combines TRBV12-3 or TRBV12-4 with TRBJ1-2; 9 bases align to TRBD1. The CDR3 contains 13 residues. V was clipped by 5 bases and J by 5 bases; unmatched bases: 3. The DNA for the CDR3 is TGTGCCAGCAGTACAGGGGGCGGTTATGGCTACACCTTC. Its translation is CASSTGGGYGYTF.

This clone was seen only a few times. J is TRBJ2-3 and V is TRBV7-6; 12 positions match TRBD2. There are 19 residues in the CDR3. CDR1 and CDR2 from the germline V gene are SGHVS and FNYEAQ. J lost 1 base, V lost 6 bases, and 14 bases had no gene match. The chain's CDR3 is CASRPKSLAGGPGTDTQYF. The CDR3 DNA reads as TGTGCCAGCAGACCGAAATCTCTAGCGGGAGGGCCCGGCACAGATACGCAGTATTTT.

The chain joins TRBV5-1 to TRBJ1-1, with D hard to call. Trimming pared 1 base from V and 0 bases from J, leaving 10 bases between. CDR3 length: 15 amino acids. CDR1 and CDR2 from the germline V gene are SGHRS and YFSETQ. The CDR3 region is CASSLLTSLNTEAFF. In DNA form, the CDR3 reads TGCGCCAGCAGCTTGCTGACAAGCTTGAACACTGAAGCTTTCTTT.

V gene TRBV24-1 combines with J gene TRBJ2-1, with 7 nucleotides matching TRBD2. With V trimmed by 5 bases and J by 5 bases, 8 bases remained unmatched. Germline assignment: CDR1 KGHDR and CDR2 SFDVKD. The CDR3 is 15 residues long. The CDR3 coding sequence is TGTGCCACCAGTGTCGGCGGGAGTCGCCACAATGAGCAGTTCTTC. Encoded protein: CATSVGGSRHNEQFF.